This T cell receptor beta chain was captured in a study of cytomegalovirus exposure and HLA in healthy donors. Study-wide context: A previous analysis identified 117 million unique TCR beta sequences derived from 180 million or so T cells. Counted in an early data release were tens of millions of unique TCRs from HLA-typed donors. Most genotyped donors, about four fifths of around 370, had Caucasian-associated genetic ancestry.

The CDR3 totals 13 residues. Germline lookup yields CDR1 MGHDK and CDR2 SYGVNS. Trimming removed 7 bases from V and 6 bases from J, with 13 bases in between. Notes on the study in general: The productive fraction for most TCR beta V segments was about 90% or about 30% in an earlier analysis.

This clone has more than one count but fewer than ten. Antigen specificity is unknown. The PCR made use of 60 Vbeta and 13 Jbeta primers. Sequencing was performed with immunoSEQ multiplex PCR; in TCRdb, only in-frame clones are kept and a portion is missing. This table has about 130,000 clones, over 60% appearing once. The sequenced sample consisted of PBMCs. The clonotype comes from a man in his forties in good health and CMV-seronegative. This chain connects TRBV25-1 to TRBJ2-1; D is ambiguous. The CDR3 sequence is CASTGYSRNEQFF. CDR3 in DNA: TGTGCCAGCACAGGCTACTCACGCAATGAGCAGTTCTTC.